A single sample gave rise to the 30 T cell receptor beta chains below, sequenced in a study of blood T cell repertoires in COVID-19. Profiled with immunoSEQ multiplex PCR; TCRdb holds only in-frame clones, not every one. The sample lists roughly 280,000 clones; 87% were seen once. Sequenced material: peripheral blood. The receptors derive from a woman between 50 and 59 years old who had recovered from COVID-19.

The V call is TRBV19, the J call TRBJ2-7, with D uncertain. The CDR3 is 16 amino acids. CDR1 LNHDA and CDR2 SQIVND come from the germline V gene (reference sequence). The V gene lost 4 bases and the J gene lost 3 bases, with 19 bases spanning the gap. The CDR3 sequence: CASSTGSVFALYEQYF. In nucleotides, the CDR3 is TGTGCCAGTAGTACCGGGTCAGTTTTTGCCCTCTACGAGCAGTACTTC.

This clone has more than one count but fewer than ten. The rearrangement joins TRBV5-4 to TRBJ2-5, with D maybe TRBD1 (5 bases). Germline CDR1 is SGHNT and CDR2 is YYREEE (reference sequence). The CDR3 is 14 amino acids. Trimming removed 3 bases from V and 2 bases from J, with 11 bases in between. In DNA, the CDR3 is TGTGCCAGCAGCTCTAGGGGAACTCAAGAGACCCAGTACTTC. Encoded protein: CASSSRGTQETQYF.

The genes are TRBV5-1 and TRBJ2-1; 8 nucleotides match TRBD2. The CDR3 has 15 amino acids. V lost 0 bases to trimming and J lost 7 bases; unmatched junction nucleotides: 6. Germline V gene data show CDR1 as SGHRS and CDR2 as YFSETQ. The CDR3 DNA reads TGCGCCAGCAGCTTGGGGGCGGGAGGACGGAATGAGCAGTTCTTC. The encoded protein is CASSLGAGGRNEQFF.

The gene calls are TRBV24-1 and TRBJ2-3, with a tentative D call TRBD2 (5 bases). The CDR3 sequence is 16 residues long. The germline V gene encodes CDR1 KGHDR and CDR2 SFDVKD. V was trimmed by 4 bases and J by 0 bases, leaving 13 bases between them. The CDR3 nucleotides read TGTGCCACCAGTGACCCACGGACTCTCAGCACAGATACGCAGTATTTT. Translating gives CATSDPRTLSTDTQYF.

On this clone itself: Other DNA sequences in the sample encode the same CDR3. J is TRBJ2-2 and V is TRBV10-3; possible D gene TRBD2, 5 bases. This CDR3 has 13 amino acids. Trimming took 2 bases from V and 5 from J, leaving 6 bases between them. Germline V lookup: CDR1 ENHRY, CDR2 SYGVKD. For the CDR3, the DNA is TGTGCCATCAGTGAGACGGGGACCGGGGAGCTGTTTTTT. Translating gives CAISETGTGELFF.

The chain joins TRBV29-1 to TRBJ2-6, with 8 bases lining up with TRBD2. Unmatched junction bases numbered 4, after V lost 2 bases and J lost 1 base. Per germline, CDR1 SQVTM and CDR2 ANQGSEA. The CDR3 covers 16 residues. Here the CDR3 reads CSVESGGRSGANVLTF. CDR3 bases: TGCAGCGTTGAAAGCGGGGGACGGTCTGGGGCCAACGTCCTGACTTTC.

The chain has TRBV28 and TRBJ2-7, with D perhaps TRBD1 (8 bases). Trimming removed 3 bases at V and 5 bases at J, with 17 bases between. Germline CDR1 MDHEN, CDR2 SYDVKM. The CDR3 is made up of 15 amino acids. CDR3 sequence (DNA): TGTGCCAGCAGTTTTCGGGGGGACAGGTCCAACGAGCAGTACTTC. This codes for CASSFRGDRSNEQYF.

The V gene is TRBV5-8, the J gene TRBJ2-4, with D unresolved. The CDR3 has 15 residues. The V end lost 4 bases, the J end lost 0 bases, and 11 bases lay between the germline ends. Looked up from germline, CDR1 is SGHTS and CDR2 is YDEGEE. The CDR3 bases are TGTGCCAGCAGCCCTTTTATCCTAGCCAAAAACATTCAGTACTTC. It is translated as CASSPFILAKNIQYF.

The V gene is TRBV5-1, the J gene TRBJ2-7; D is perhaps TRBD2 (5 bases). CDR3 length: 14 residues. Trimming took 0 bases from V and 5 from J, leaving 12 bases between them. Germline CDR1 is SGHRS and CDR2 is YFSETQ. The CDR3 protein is CASSLESHGNEQYF. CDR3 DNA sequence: TGCGCCAGCAGCTTGGAATCTCACGGGAACGAGCAGTACTTC. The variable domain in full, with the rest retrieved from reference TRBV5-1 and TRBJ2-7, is KAGVTQTPRYLIKTRGQQVTLSCSPISGHRSVSWYQQTPGQGLQFLFEYFSETQRNKGNFPGRFSGRQFSNSRSEMNVSTLELGDSALYLCASSLESHGNEQYFGPGTRLTVT.

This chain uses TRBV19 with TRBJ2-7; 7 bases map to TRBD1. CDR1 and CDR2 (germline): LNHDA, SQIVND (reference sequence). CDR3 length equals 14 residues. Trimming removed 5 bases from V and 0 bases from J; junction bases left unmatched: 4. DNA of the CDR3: TGTGCCAGTAGTGGGACAGCAAGCTCCTACGAGCAGTACTTC. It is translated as CASSGTASSYEQYF. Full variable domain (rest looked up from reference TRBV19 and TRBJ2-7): DGGITQSPKYLFRKEGQNVTLSCEQNLNHDAMYWYRQDPGQGLRLIYYSQIVNDFQKGDIAEGYSVSREKKESFPLTVTSAQKNPTAFYLCASSGTASSYEQYFGPGTRLTVT.

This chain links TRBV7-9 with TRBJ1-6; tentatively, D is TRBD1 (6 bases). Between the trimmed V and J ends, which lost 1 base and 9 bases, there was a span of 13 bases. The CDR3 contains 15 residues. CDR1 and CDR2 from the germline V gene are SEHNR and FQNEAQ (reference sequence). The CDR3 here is CASSLVGGQASPLHF. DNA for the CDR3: TGTGCCAGCAGCTTAGTGGGGGGGCAGGCTTCACCCCTCCACTTT.

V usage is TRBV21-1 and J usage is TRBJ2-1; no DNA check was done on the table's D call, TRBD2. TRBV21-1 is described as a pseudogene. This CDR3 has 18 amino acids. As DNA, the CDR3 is TGTGCCAGCAGCAAAGCGGGGACTAGCGGGAGGGGCTACAATGAGCAGTTCTTC. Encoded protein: CASSKAGTSGRGYNEQFF.

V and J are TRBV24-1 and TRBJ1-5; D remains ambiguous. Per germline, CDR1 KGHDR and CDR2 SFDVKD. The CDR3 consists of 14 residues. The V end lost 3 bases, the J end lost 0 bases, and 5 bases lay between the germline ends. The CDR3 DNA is TGTGCCACCAGTGATATCAATAGCAATCAGCCCCAGCATTTT. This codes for CATSDINSNQPQHF.

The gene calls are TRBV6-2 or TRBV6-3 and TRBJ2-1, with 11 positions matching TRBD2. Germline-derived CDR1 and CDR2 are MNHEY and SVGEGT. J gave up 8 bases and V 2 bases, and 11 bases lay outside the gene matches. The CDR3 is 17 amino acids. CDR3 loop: CASSYDTSGRILDEQFF. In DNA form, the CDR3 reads TGTGCCAGCAGTTACGATACTAGCGGGAGAATTCTTGATGAGCAGTTCTTC.

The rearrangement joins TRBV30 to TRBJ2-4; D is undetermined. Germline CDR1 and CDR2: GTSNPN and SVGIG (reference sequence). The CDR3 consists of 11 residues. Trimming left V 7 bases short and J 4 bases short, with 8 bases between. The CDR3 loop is CAYTTKNIQYF. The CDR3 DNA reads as TGTGCCTACACGACAAAAAACATTCAGTACTTC.

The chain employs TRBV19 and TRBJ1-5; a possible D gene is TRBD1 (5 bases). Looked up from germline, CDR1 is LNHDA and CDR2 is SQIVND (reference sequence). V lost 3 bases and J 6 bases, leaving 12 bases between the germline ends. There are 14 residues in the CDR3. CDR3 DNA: TGTGCCAGTAGTATCCCCAGGGAATCTCAGCCCCAGCATTTT. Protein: CASSIPRESQPQHF.

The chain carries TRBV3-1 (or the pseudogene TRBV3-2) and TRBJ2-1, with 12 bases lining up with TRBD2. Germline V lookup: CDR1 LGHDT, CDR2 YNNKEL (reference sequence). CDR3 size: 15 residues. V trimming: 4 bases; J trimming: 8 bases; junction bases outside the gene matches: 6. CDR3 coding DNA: TGTGCCAGCAGCCTATCTAGCGGGGGGGCCTATGAGCAGTTCTTC. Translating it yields CASSLSSGGAYEQFF.

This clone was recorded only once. CDR3 region: CASSVGGTSRGEKLFF. The CDR3 bases are TGTGCCAGCAGCGTAGGGGGGACTTCCAGAGGGGAAAAACTGTTTTTT. The rearrangement links TRBV9 to TRBJ1-4; D perhaps matches TRBD1 (5 bases). CDR3 length: 16 amino acids. Germline V gene data show CDR1 as SGDLS and CDR2 as YYNGEE. Trimming left V 0 bases short and J 8 bases short, with 17 bases between.

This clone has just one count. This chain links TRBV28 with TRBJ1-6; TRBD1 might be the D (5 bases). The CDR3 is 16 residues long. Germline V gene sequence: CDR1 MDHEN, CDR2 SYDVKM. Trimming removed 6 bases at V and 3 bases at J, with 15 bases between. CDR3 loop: CASSYDSSLYNSPLHF. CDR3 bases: TGTGCCAGCAGCTATGACAGTTCCCTCTATAATTCACCCCTCCACTTT.

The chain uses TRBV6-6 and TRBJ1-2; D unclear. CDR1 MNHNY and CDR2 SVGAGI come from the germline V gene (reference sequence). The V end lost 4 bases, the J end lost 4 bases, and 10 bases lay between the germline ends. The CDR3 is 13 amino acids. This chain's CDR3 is CASSSFSTYGYTF. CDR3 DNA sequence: TGTGCCAGCAGTTCGTTTAGTACCTATGGCTACACCTTC.

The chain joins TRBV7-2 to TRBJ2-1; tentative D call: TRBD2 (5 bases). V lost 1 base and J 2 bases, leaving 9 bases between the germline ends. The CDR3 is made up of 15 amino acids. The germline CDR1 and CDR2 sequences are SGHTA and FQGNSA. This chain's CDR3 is CASSLEWGAYNEQFF. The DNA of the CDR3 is TGTGCCAGCAGCTTAGAATGGGGAGCCTACAATGAGCAGTTCTTC. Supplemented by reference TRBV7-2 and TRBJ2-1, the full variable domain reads GAGVSQSPSNKVTEKGKDVELRCDPISGHTALYWYRQSLGQGLEFLIYFQGNSAPDKSGLPSDRFSAERTGGSVSTLTIQRTQQEDSAVYLCASSLEWGAYNEQFFGPGTRLTVL.

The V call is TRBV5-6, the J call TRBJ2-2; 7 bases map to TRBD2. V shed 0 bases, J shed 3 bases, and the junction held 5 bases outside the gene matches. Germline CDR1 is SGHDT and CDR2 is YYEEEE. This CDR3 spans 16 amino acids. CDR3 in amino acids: CASSLVEGRDTGELFF. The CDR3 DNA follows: TGTGCCAGCAGCTTGGTCGAGGGGAGGGACACCGGGGAGCTGTTTTTT.

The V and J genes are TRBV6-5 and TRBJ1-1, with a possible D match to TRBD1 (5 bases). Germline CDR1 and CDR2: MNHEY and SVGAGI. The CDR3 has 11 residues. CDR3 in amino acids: CACRDNTEAFF. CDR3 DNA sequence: TGTGCTTGCAGGGATAACACTGAAGCTTTCTTT.

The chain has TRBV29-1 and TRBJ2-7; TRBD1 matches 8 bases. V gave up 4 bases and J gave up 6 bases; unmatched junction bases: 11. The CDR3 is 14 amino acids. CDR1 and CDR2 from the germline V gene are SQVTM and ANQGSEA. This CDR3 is CSVGRSGQVAEQYF. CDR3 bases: TGCAGCGTTGGGAGGTCGGGACAGGTAGCCGAGCAGTACTTC.

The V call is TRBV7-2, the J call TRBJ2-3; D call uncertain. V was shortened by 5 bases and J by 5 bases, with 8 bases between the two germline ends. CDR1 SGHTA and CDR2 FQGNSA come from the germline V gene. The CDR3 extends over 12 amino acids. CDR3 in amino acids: CASSPSLDTQYF. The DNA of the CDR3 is TGTGCCAGCAGCCCTTCACTAGATACGCAGTATTTT.

CDR3 loop: CASSLDSGGNNEQFF. DNA for the CDR3: TGTGCCAGCAGCTTGGATAGCGGAGGGAACAATGAGCAGTTCTTC. This chain connects TRBV13 to TRBJ2-1, with TRBD2 as a possible D gene (6 bases). Per germline, CDR1 PRHDT and CDR2 FYEKMQ (reference sequence). This CDR3 has 15 amino acids. Trimming removed 3 bases at V and 5 bases at J, with 14 bases between. Drawing the rest from reference TRBV13 and TRBJ2-1, the complete variable domain is AAGVIQSPRHLIKEKRETATLKCYPIPRHDTVYWYQQGPGQDPQFLISFYEKMQSDKGSIPDRFSAQQFSDYHSELNMSSLELGDSALYFCASSLDSGGNNEQFFGPGTRLTVL.

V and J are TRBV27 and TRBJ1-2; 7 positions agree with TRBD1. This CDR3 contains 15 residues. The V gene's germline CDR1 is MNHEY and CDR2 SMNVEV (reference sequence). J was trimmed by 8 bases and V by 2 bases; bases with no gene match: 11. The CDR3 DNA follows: TGTGCCAGCAGTTTACTACCATGGACAGGTGACGGCTACACCTTC. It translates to CASSLLPWTGDGYTF.

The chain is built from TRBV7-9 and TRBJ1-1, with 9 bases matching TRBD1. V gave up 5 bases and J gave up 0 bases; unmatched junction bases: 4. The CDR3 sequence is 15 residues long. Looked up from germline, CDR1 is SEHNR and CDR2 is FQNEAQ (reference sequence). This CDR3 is CASSKRTGVNTEAFF. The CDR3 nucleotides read TGTGCCAGCAGCAAACGGACAGGGGTGAACACTGAAGCTTTCTTT. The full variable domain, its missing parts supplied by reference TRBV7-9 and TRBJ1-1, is DTGVSQNPRHKITKRGQNVTFRCDPISEHNRLYWYRQTLGQGPEFLTYFQNEAQLEKSRLLSDRFSAERPKGSFSTLEIQRTEQGDSAMYLCASSKRTGVNTEAFFGQGTRLTVV.

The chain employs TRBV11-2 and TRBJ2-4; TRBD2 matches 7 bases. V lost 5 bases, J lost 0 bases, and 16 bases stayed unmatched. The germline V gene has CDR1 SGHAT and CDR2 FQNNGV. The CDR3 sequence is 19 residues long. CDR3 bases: TGTGCCAGCAGCCCCATCTTTGGGGGGGTCCGCCGAGCCAAAAACATTCAGTACTTC. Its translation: CASSPIFGGVRRAKNIQYF.

DNA of the CDR3: TGTGCCAGCAGCCCAACGGACAGGGAGGGCGATGAGCAGTTCTTC. Amino acids: CASSPTDREGDEQFF. The rearrangement links TRBV7-3 to TRBJ2-1; D is possibly TRBD1 (8 bases). This CDR3 region has 15 residues. V was clipped by 5 bases and J by 8 bases, with 19 bases between them. CDR1 SGHTA and CDR2 FQGTGA come from the germline V gene.